This T cell receptor (beta chain) was identified in a study of T cells in Graves' hyperthyroidism and ophthalmopathy. Looking at the study overall: Peripheral blood collection took place at initial diagnosis, before any treatment. Study conclusions and caveats: Researchers report that a 13 V-J model separated ophthalmopathy from stable hyperthyroidism.

TCR beta CDR3 region amplification was performed from RNA transcripts. Using the HTBI primer set, a first-round RT-PCR was run on the TCR CDR3. TCRdb re-derived calls from the multiplex PCR reads in MiXCR, one entry per CDR3 protein. The data contain some 560,000 distinct CDR3 sequences, 14% of them singletons. Graves' hyperthyroidism showing no ophthalmopathy progression within 18 months was considered stable. Patients having uncontrolled infection, another autoimmune disease, pregnancy or lactation were not included. Germline V lookup: CDR1 SGHAT, CDR2 FQNNGV. The CDR3 spans 17 residues. The ends were cut back, 1 base at V and 2 bases at J, with 12 bases in the middle. To note about this clonotype: Its cognate antigen is unknown.

The sample was blood. V and J are TRBV11-2 and TRBJ2-6; D is unresolved. The receptor was derived from a middle-aged woman with Graves' hyperthyroidism. CDR3 amino acids: CASSLVASNAGANVLTF. As DNA, the CDR3 is TGTGCCAGCAGCTTAGTAGCCTCTAATGCTGGGGCCAACGTCCTGACTTTC.